A single sample gave rise to the 30 T cell receptor beta chains below, sequenced in a study of blood T cell repertoires in COVID-19. Assay: immunoSEQ multiplex PCR; the TCRdb copy retains only in-frame clones and omits some. Here the sample spans approximately 200,000 clones, 70% to 90% being singletons. The sample was peripheral blood. The receptors were sampled from a man aged 25 to 45 with acute or convalescent COVID-19.

The V gene is TRBV18, the J gene TRBJ1-4, with 7 bases aligning to TRBD1. CDR1 is KGHSH and CDR2 is LQKENI in the germline V gene. After removal of 3 bases from V and 11 bases from J, the junction contained 12 bases not matched to a gene. CDR3 length: 15 amino acids. CDR3 bases: TGTGCCAGCTCACCGTCCCAAGGGACAGAAGCTAAACTGTTTTTT. It translates to CASSPSQGTEAKLFF.

The V and J genes are TRBV28 and TRBJ1-2; weak D call: TRBD1 (6 bases). The CDR3 covers 15 residues. The germline V gene encodes CDR1 MDHEN and CDR2 SYDVKM. The ends were cut back, 4 bases at V and 5 bases at J, with 17 bases in the middle. The CDR3 DNA reads as TGTGCCAGCAGTTCCGATCGGGGGGGCGCGTATGGCTACACCTTC. Amino acid sequence: CASSSDRGGAYGYTF.

As regards this clone: Other DNA sequences in this specimen translate into the identical CDR3. The genes are TRBV19 and TRBJ2-7; TRBD1 matches at 9 bases. Germline V gene sequence: CDR1 LNHDA, CDR2 SQIVND (reference sequence). The CDR3 contains 14 residues. V gave up 3 bases and J gave up 2 bases; unmatched junction bases: 2. CDR3 residues: CASSMGQGPYEQYF. CDR3 nucleotide sequence: TGTGCCAGTAGTATGGGACAGGGCCCCTACGAGCAGTACTTC.

V and J are TRBV15 and TRBJ2-4; the D is unclear. The germline V and J ends were trimmed by 0 bases and 0 bases, with 12 bases remaining between them. Germline V lookup: CDR1 LNHNV, CDR2 YYDKDF (reference sequence). The CDR3 is made up of 17 amino acids. CDR3 sequence (DNA): TGTGCCACCAGCAGAGATCCGCAGGCGCAAGCCAAAAACATTCAGTACTTC. This encodes CATSRDPQAQAKNIQYF.

This chain links TRBV6-5 with TRBJ2-2; D call uncertain. The germline V gene has CDR1 MNHEY and CDR2 SVGAGI. This CDR3 region has 15 residues. Trimming took off 2 bases at V and 0 bases at J, with 7 bases between the two ends. CDR3 sequence reads: CASSYAYANTGELFF. CDR3 nucleotide sequence: TGTGCCAGCAGTTACGCCTACGCGAACACCGGGGAGCTGTTTTTT.

V gene TRBV7-9 combines with J gene TRBJ2-5; 9 bases are shared with TRBD1. The CDR3 spans 15 residues. Germline values: CDR1 SEHNR, CDR2 FQNEAQ (reference sequence). The junction had 7 bases not matched to a gene; V was cut back by 4 bases and J by 4 bases. CDR3 residues: CASSWGQGLRETQYF. The CDR3 nucleotides read TGTGCCAGCAGCTGGGGACAGGGTCTTAGAGAGACCCAGTACTTC.

This chain joins TRBV5-6 and TRBJ2-5, with 9 bases aligning to TRBD2. V trimming: 1 base; J trimming: 5 bases; junction bases outside the gene matches: 6. Germline loops: CDR1 SGHDT, CDR2 YYEEEE. The length of the CDR3 is 15 residues. The chain's CDR3 is CASSLSRGGRETQYF. As DNA, the CDR3 is TGTGCCAGCAGCTTGTCGCGGGGGGGGCGGGAGACCCAGTACTTC.

The DNA for the CDR3 is TGTGCCAGCAGCTTAGCATTAGGGACAGGGGTCAACCTCCACTTT. Residues: CASSLALGTGVNLHF. V gene TRBV7-8 combines with J gene TRBJ1-6, with TRBD1 identical over 10 bases. The CDR3 sequence is 15 residues long. Germline V gene lookup returns CDR1 SGHVS and CDR2 FQNEAQ. Unmatched junction bases numbered 8, after V lost 0 bases and J lost 15 bases.

V gene TRBV19 combines with J gene TRBJ2-7, with 9 bases matching TRBD1. Trimming at V came to 9 bases and at J to 5 bases, leaving 11 bases not matched to a gene. The CDR3 is 14 amino acids. Germline CDR1 LNHDA, CDR2 SQIVND (reference sequence). Here the CDR3 reads CASRNRDRVDEQYF. Written as DNA, the CDR3 is TGTGCCAGCAGAAACCGGGACAGGGTTGACGAGCAGTACTTC.

The chain joins TRBV11-2 to TRBJ2-7; 7 bases map to TRBD1. Germline CDR1 and CDR2: SGHAT and FQNNGV. The CDR3 extends over 15 amino acids. V gave up 5 bases and J gave up 2 bases; unmatched junction bases: 9. The CDR3 DNA sequence: TGTGCCAGCAGCCTCCACGCCGGGACAGCCTACGAGCAGTACTTC. It translates to CASSLHAGTAYEQYF.

J is TRBJ1-2 and V is TRBV19; maybe TRBD1 (5 bases). Trimming pared 6 bases from V and 6 bases from J, leaving 14 bases between. The CDR3 runs to 13 residues. Per germline, CDR1 LNHDA and CDR2 SQIVND (reference sequence). CDR3 in amino acids: CASRRRDLDGYTF. As DNA, the CDR3 is TGTGCCAGTAGGCGCAGGGATTTAGATGGCTACACCTTC.

V gene TRBV11-2 combines with J gene TRBJ1-4; no definite D call. Germline CDR1 and CDR2: SGHAT and FQNNGV. This CDR3 is 18 amino acids long. The V gene lost 1 base and the J gene lost 1 base, with 16 bases spanning the gap. The CDR3 spells CASSLGPRNRGTNEKLFF. The CDR3 nucleotides read TGTGCCAGCAGCTTAGGTCCGAGGAACCGGGGAACTAATGAAAAACTGTTTTTT. The variable domain in full, completed from reference TRBV11-2 and TRBJ1-4, reads EAGVAQSPRYKIIEKRQSVAFWCNPISGHATLYWYQQILGQGPKLLIQFQNNGVVDDSQLPKDRFSAERLKGVDSTLKIQPAKLEDSAVYLCASSLGPRNRGTNEKLFFGSGTQLSVL.

J is TRBJ1-4 and V is TRBV6-5; possible D gene TRBD1, 6 bases. The CDR3 loop spans 14 amino acids. The germline gives CDR1 MNHEY, CDR2 SVGAGI. Trimming took off 6 bases at V and 4 bases at J, with 12 bases between the two ends. DNA for the CDR3: TGTGCCAGCAGATGGACCAGGGGTAATGAAAAACTGTTTTTT. Amino acid sequence: CASRWTRGNEKLFF.

This sequence joins TRBV3-1 (or the pseudogene TRBV3-2) and TRBJ2-2, with TRBD1 identical over 7 bases. This CDR3 spans 14 amino acids. Germline V CDR1 and CDR2: LGHDT, YNNKEL (reference sequence). V lost 8 bases and J lost 2; bases outside the gene matches: 5. The CDR3 reads CASGRDSNTGELFF. In DNA, the CDR3 is TGTGCCAGCGGACGGGACAGCAACACCGGGGAGCTGTTTTTT.

The rearrangement links TRBV19 to TRBJ2-5, with D maybe TRBD2 (6 bases). The length of the CDR3 is 13 residues. V was clipped by 4 bases and J by 8 bases, with 14 bases between them. The germline V gene encodes CDR1 LNHDA and CDR2 SQIVND (reference sequence). Written as DNA, the CDR3 is TGTGCCAGTAGTACGGCGGGGCACGATACCCAGTACTTC. Translated, it gives CASSTAGHDTQYF.

This clone was counted between two and nine times. The rearrangement uses TRBV4-2 and TRBJ2-1; 9 bases match TRBD2. The CDR3 has 18 residues. Germline trimming cut 4 bases from V and 0 bases from J; bases unmatched to any gene: 10. CDR1 is LGHNA, CDR2 YNFKEQ, per germline. This CDR3 reads CASSPANHSGSSYNEQFF. The CDR3 DNA reads TGTGCCAGCAGCCCTGCCAATCATAGCGGGAGCTCCTACAATGAGCAGTTCTTC.

The chain couples TRBV30 to TRBJ2-4; TRBD2 matches 7 bases. CDR3 length: 16 residues. Trimming at V came to 7 bases and at J to 0 bases, leaving 12 bases not matched to a gene. Germline values: CDR1 GTSNPN, CDR2 SVGIG (reference sequence). The CDR3 here is CASTSEKTLAKNIQYF. For the CDR3, the DNA is TGTGCCTCAACTAGCGAGAAAACACTAGCCAAAAACATTCAGTACTTC.

V and J are TRBV4-1 and TRBJ2-3; 10 bases line up with TRBD1. V lost 2 bases and J lost 3; bases outside the gene matches: 5. Germline CDR1 reads MGHRA; CDR2 reads YSYEKL. CDR3 length: 16 residues. CDR3 amino acids: CASSQYGTGETDTQYF. The CDR3 region has the DNA TGCGCCAGCAGCCAATACGGGACAGGGGAAACAGATACGCAGTATTTT.

This rearrangement joins TRBV5-1 to TRBJ1-1; 8 bases agree with TRBD1. The V segment lost 2 bases and the J segment 5 bases; nucleotides outside the gene matches: 5. CDR3 size: 14 residues. Germline V gives CDR1 SGHRS, CDR2 YFSETQ. The DNA for the CDR3 is TGCGCCAGCAGCTTAACAGGGGGAGGAACTGAAGCTTTCTTT. Translated: CASSLTGGGTEAFF.

This chain connects TRBV19 to TRBJ1-6, with D possibly matching TRBD1 (5 bases). The CDR3 extends over 17 amino acids. Looked up from germline, CDR1 is LNHDA and CDR2 is SQIVND (reference sequence). V shed 10 bases and J shed 7 bases, with 26 bases lying between them. Written as DNA, the CDR3 is TGTGCCATCAAACCCCATGGGGGGAAACGTTCGAATTCACCCCTCCACTTT. Protein: CAIKPHGGKRSNSPLHF.

This clone was observed a handful of times. This chain links TRBV5-1 with TRBJ2-7; possibly TRBD2 for D (6 bases). The germline V and J ends were trimmed by 5 bases and 3 bases, with 15 bases remaining between them. Looked up from germline, CDR1 is SGHRS and CDR2 is YFSETQ. CDR3 size: 14 residues. As DNA, the CDR3 is TGCGCCAGCAGTACCGGTGGGGGACTCTACGAGCAGTACTTC. It translates to CASSTGGGLYEQYF.

The chain joins TRBV4-2 to TRBJ2-7; TRBD1 matches at 8 bases. There are 16 residues in the CDR3. V shed 2 bases and J 2 bases; nucleotides not matched to a gene: 8. Looked up from germline, CDR1 is LGHNA and CDR2 is YNFKEQ. Here the CDR3 reads CASSQSSGQDTYEQYF. The DNA for the CDR3 is TGTGCCAGCAGCCAATCCTCGGGACAGGACACCTACGAGCAGTACTTC.

The rearrangement links TRBV9 to TRBJ1-1; D gene uncertain. The CDR3 contains 14 residues. Germline V gene lookup returns CDR1 SGDLS and CDR2 YYNGEE. Deletions cut 0 bases from V and 4 bases from J, with 10 bases between. The CDR3 DNA is TGTGCCAGCAGCGTAGGACACCGGGGCACTGAAGCTTTCTTT. As protein: CASSVGHRGTEAFF.

The CDR3 protein is CASSVGGGDTQYF. The CDR3 nucleotides are TGTGCCAGCAGCGTCGGGGGAGGGGATACGCAGTATTTT. The chain joins TRBV9 to TRBJ2-3; 7 positions agree with TRBD2. The CDR3 length is 13 residues. Germline lookup yields CDR1 SGDLS and CDR2 YYNGEE. The J segment lost 6 bases and the V segment lost 2 bases, leaving 3 bases of the junction unmatched.

The chain combines TRBV6-2 or TRBV6-3 with TRBJ1-1, with 7 bases aligning to TRBD1. The germline V gene has CDR1 MNHEY and CDR2 SVGEGT. This CDR3 is built from 14 residues. J gave up 1 base and V 5 bases, and 4 bases lay outside the gene matches. CDR3 amino acids: CASSRQGQNTEAFF. The CDR3 coding sequence is TGTGCCAGCAGTCGACAGGGACAGAACACTGAAGCTTTCTTT.

The J gene is TRBJ1-5, the V gene TRBV28, with D maybe TRBD1 (5 bases). This CDR3 region has 16 residues. Germline loops: CDR1 MDHEN, CDR2 SYDVKM. Trimming took off 5 bases at V and 1 base at J, with 15 bases between the two ends. The CDR3 protein is CASSTPGGESNQPQHF. For the CDR3, the DNA is TGTGCCAGCAGTACCCCGGGAGGGGAAAGCAATCAGCCCCAGCATTTT.

The rearrangement uses TRBV5-1 and TRBJ1-2; D is perhaps TRBD1 (5 bases). The CDR3 has 13 amino acids. Germline assignment: CDR1 SGHRS and CDR2 YFSETQ. V shed 0 bases and J shed 4 bases, with 7 bases lying between them. CDR3 protein: CASSLEGPYGYTF. The CDR3 nucleotides read TGCGCCAGCAGCTTGGAGGGGCCCTATGGCTACACCTTC.

The chain recombines TRBV5-4 with TRBJ2-1; 8 nucleotides align to TRBD2. Looked up from germline, CDR1 is SGHNT and CDR2 is YYREEE (reference sequence). The CDR3 runs to 14 residues. Losses at the gene ends were 3 bases for V and 8 bases for J; bases not matched to a gene: 7. The CDR3 DNA follows: TGTGCCAGCAGCTCTACCGGGACTAGGTATGAGCAGTTCTTC. Its protein product is CASSSTGTRYEQFF.

The chain uses TRBV10-2 and TRBJ1-6; D not resolved. This CDR3 is 12 amino acids long. CDR1 is WSHSY and CDR2 is SAAADI in the germline V gene. Trimming cost V 3 bases and J 6 bases, with 3 bases left between them. The DNA of the CDR3 is TGCGCCAGCAGTGACCTTAATTCACCCCTCCACTTT. Translating it yields CASSDLNSPLHF.

This clone was observed once. J is TRBJ1-4 and V is TRBV6-5; D ambiguous. Germline values: CDR1 MNHEY, CDR2 SVGAGI. The CDR3 runs 15 residues. V lost 5 bases to trimming and J lost 0 bases, with 10 bases between them. The CDR3 loop is CASSHEGATNEKLFF. CDR3 DNA sequence: TGTGCCAGCAGTCACGAGGGTGCAACTAATGAAAAACTGTTTTTT.